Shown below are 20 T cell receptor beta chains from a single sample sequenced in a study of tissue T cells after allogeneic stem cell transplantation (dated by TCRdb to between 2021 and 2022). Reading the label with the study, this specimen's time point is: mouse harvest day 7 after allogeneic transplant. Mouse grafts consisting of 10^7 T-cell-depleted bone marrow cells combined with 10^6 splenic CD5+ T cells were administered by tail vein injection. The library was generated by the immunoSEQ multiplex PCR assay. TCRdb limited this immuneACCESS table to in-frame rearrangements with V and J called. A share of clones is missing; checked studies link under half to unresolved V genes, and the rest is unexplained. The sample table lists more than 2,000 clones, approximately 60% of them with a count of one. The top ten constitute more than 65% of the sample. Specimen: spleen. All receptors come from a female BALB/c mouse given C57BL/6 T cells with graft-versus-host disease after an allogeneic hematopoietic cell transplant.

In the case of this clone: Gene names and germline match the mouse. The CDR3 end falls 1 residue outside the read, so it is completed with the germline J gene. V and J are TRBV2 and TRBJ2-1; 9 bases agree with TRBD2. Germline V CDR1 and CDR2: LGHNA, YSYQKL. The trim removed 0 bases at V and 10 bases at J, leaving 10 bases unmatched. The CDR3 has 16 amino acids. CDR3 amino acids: CASSQDLTGGSWEQFF. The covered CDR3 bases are TGTGCCAGCAGCCAAGATCTCACTGGGGGGTCCTGGGAGCAGTTC.

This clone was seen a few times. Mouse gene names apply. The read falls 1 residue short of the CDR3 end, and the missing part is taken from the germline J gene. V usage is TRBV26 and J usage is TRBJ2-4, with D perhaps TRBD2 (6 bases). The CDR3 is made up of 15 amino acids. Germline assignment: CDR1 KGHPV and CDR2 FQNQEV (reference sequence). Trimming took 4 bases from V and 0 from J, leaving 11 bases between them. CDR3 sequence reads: CASSPRWGSQNTLYF. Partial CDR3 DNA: TGTGCCAGCAGTCCTCGCTGGGGTAGTCAAAACACCTTGTAC. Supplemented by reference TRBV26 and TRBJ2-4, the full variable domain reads NSKVIQTPRYLVKGQGQKAKMRCIPEKGHPVVFWYQQNKNNEFKFLINFQNQEVLQQIDMTEKRFSAECPSNSPCSLEIQSSEAGDSALYLCASSPRWGSQNTLYFGAGTRLSVL.

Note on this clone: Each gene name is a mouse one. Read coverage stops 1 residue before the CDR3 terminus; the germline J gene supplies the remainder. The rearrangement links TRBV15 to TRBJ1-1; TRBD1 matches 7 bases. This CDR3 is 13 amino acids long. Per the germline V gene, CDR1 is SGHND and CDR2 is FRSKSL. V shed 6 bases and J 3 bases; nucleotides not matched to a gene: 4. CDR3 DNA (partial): TGTGCCAGCAGCACCGGGACAGACACAGAAGTCTTC. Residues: CASSTGTDTEVF. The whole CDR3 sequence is CASSTGTDTEVFF.

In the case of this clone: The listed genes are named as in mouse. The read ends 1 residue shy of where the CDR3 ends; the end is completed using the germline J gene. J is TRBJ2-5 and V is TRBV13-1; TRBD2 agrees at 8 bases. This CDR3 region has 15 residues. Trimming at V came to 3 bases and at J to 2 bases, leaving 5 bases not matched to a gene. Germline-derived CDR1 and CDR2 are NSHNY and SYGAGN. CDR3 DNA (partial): TGTGCCAGCAGTGGGGGGGGGCTTGGCCAAGACACCCAGTAC. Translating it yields CASSGGGLGQDTQY. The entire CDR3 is CASSGGGLGQDTQYF.

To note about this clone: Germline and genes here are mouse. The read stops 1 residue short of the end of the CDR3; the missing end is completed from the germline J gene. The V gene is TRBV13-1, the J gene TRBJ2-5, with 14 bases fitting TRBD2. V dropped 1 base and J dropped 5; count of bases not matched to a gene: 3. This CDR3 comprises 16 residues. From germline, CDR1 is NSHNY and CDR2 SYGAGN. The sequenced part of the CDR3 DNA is TGTGCCAGCAGTGATTTGGGACTGGGGGGGCGAGACACCCAGTAC. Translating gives CASSDLGLGGRDTQY. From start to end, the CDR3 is CASSDLGLGGRDTQYF.

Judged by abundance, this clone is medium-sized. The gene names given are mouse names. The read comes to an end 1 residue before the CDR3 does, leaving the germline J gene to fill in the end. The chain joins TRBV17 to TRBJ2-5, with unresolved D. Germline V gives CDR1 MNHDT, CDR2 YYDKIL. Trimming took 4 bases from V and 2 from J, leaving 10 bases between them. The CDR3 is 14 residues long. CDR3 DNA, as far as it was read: TGTGCTAGCAGTAAGCGGGGTCTCCAAGACACCCAGTAC. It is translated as CASSKRGLQDTQY. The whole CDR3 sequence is CASSKRGLQDTQYF.

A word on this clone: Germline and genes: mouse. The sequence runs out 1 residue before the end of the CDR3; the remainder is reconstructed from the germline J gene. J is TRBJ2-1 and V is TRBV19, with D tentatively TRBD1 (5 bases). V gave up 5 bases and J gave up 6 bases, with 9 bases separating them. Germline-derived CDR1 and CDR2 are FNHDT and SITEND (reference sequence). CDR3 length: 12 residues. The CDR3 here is CASRGEPAEQFF. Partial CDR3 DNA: TGTGCCAGCAGAGGGGAGCCTGCTGAGCAGTTC. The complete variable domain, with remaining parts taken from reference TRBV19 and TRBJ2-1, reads GGIITQTPKFLIGQEGQKLTLKCQQNFNHDTMYWYRQDSGKGLRLIYYSITENDLQKGDLSEGYDASREKKSSFSLTVTSAQKNEMAVFLCASRGEPAEQFFGPGTRLTVL.

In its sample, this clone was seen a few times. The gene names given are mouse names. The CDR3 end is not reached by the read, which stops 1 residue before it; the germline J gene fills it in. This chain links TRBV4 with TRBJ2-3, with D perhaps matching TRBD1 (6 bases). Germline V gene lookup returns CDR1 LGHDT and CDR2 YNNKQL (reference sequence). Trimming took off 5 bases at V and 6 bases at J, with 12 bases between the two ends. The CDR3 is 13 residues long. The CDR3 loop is CASSLLRGETLYF. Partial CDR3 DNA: TGTGCCAGCAGCCTACTCAGGGGCGAAACGCTGTAT.

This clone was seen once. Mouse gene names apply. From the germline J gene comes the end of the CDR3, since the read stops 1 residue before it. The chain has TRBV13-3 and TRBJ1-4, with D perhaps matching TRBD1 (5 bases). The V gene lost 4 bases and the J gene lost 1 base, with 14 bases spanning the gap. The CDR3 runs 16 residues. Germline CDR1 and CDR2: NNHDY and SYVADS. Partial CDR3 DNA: TGTGCCAGCAGTCTTGACAGACCGGGTTCCAACGAAAGATTATTT. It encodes CASSLDRPGSNERLF. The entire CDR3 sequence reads CASSLDRPGSNERLFF.

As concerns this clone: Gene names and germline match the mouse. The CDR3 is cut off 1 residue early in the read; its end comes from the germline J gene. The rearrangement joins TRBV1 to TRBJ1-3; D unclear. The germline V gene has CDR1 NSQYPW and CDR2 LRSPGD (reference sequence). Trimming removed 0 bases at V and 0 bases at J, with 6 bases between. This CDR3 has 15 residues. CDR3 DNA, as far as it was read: TGCACCTGCAGTGCAGATTGGAATTCTGGAAATACGCTCTAT. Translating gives CTCSADWNSGNTLY. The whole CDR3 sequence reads CTCSADWNSGNTLYF.

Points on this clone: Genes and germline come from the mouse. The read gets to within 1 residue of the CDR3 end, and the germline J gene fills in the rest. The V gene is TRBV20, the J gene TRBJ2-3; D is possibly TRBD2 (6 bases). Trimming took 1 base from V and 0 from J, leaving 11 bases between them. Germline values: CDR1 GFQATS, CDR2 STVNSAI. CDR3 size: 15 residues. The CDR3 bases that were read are TGTGGTGCTAGGGTCCCTGGGACTAGTGCAGAAACGCTGTAT. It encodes CGARVPGTSAETLY. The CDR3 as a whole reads CGARVPGTSAETLYF.

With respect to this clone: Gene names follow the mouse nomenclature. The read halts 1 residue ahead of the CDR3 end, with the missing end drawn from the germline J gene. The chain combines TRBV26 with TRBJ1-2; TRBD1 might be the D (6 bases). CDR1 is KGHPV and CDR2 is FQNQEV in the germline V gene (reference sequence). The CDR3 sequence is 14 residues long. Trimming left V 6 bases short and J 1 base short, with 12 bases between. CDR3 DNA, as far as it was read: TGTGCCAGCAGGCATCAGGGGAAAAACTCCGACTACACC. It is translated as CASRHQGKNSDYT. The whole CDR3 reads CASRHQGKNSDYTF.

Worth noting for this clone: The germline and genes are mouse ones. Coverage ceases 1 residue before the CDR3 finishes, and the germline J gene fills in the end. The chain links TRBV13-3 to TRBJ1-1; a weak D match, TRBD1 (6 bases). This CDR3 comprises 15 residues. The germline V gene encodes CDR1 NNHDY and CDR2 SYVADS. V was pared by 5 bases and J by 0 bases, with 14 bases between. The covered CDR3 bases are TGTGCCAGCAGACCCGGGACATCTGCAAACACAGAAGTCTTC. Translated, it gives CASRPGTSANTEVF. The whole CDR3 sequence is CASRPGTSANTEVFF.

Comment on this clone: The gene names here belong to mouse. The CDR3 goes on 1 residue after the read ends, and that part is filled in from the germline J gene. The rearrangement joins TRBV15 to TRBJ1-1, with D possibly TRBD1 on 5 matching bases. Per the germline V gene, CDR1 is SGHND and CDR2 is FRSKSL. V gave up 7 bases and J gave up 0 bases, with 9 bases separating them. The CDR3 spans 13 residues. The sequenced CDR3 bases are TGTGCCAGCACCTGGACAACAAACACAGAAGTCTTC. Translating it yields CASTWTTNTEVF. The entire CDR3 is CASTWTTNTEVFF.

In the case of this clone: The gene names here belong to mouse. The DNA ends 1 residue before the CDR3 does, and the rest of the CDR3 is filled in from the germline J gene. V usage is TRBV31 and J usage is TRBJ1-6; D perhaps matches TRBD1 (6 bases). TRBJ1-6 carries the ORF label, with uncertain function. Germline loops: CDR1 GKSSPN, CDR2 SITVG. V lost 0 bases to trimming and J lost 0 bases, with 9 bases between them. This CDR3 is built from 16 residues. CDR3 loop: CAWSLGGNSYNSPLYF. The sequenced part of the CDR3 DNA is TGTGCCTGGAGTCTAGGGGGGAATTCCTATAATTCGCCCCTCTAC.

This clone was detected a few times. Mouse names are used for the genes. Incomplete CDR3 DNA: TGTGGTGCTAGGACTCTCTATGAACAGTAC. It codes for CGARTLYEQY. The whole CDR3 is CGARTLYEQYF. V gene TRBV20 combines with J gene TRBJ2-7, with D hard to call. The DNA ends 1 residue before the CDR3 does, and the rest of the CDR3 is filled in from the germline J gene. The CDR3 covers 11 residues. Trimming took 2 bases from V and 3 from J, leaving 5 bases between them. The germline gives CDR1 GFQATS, CDR2 STVNSAI.

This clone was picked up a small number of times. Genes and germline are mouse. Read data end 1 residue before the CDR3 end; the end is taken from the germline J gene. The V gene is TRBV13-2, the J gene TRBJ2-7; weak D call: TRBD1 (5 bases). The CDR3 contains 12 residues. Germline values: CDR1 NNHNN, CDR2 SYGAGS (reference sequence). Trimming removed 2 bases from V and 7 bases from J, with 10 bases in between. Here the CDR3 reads CASGEGEGEQYF. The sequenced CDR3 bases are TGTGCCAGCGGTGAAGGGGAGGGGGAACAGTAC.

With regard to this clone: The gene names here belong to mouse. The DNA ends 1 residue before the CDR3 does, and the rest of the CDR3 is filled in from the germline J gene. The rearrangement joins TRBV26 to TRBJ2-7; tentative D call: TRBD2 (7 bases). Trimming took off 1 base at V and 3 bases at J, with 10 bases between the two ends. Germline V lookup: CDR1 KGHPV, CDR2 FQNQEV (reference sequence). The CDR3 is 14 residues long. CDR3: CASSLFGGLYEQYF. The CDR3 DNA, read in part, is TGTGCCAGCAGTCTGTTTGGGGGGCTCTATGAACAGTAC.

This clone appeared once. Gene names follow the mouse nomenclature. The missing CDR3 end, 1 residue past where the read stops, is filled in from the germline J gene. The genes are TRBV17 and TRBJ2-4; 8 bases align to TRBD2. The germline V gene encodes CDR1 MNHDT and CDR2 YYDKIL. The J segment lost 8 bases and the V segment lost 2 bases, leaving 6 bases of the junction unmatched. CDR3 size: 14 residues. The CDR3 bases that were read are TGTGCTAGCAGTAGAAACTGGGGGAGAGGCACCTTGTAC. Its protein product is CASSRNWGRGTLY. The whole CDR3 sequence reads CASSRNWGRGTLYF.

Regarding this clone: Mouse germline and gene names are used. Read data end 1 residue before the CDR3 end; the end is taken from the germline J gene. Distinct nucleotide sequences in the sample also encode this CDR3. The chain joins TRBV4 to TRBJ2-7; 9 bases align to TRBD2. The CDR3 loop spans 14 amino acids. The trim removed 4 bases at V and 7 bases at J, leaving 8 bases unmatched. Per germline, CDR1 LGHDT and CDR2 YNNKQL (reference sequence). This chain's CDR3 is CASSLIGGAGEQYF. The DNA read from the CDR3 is TGTGCCAGCAGCTTGATTGGGGGGGCGGGCGAACAGTAC.